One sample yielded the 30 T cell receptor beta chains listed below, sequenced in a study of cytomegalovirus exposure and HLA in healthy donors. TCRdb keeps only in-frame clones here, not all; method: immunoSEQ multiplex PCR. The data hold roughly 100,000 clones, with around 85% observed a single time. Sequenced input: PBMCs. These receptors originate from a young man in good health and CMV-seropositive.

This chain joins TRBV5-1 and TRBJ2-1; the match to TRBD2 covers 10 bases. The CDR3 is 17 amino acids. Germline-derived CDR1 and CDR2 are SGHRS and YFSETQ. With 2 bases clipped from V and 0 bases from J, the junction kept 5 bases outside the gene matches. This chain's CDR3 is CASSFIPSGSSYNEQFF. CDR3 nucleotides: TGCGCCAGCAGCTTTATCCCTAGCGGGAGCTCCTACAATGAGCAGTTCTTC.

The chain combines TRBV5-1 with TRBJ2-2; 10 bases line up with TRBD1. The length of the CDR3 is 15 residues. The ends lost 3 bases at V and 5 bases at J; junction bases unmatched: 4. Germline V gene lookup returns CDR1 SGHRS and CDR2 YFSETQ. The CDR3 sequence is CASSSGTGVTGELFF. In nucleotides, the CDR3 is TGCGCCAGCAGCTCCGGGACAGGGGTTACCGGGGAGCTGTTTTTT.

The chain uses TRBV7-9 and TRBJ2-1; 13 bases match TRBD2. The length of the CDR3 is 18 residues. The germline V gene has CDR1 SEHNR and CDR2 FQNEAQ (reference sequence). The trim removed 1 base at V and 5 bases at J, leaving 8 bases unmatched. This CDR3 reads CASSLGGGLAGKNNEQFF. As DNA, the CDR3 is TGTGCCAGCAGCTTAGGCGGGGGACTAGCGGGAAAGAACAATGAGCAGTTCTTC. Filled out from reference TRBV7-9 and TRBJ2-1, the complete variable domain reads DTGVSQNPRHKITKRGQNVTFRCDPISEHNRLYWYRQTLGQGPEFLTYFQNEAQLEKSRLLSDRFSAERPKGSFSTLEIQRTEQGDSAMYLCASSLGGGLAGKNNEQFFGPGTRLTVL.

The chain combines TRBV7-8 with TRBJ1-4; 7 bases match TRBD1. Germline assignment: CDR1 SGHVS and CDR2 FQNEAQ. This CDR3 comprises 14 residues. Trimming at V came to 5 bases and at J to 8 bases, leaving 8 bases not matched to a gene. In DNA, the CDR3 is TGTGCCAGCAGCGGAAGACAGGGTCCAGAAAAACTGTTTTTT. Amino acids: CASSGRQGPEKLFF.

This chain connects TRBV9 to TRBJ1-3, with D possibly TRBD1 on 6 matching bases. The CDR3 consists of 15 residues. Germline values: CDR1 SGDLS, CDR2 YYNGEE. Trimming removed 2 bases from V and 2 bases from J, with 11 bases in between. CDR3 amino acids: CASSVQGSAGNTIYF. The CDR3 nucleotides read TGTGCCAGCAGCGTCCAGGGGTCGGCTGGAAACACCATATATTTT.

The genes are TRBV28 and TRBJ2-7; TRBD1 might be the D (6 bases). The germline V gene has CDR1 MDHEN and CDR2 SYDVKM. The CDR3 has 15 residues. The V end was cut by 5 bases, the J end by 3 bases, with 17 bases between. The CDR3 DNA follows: TGTGCCAGCAGTCCCCGCTACAGGGTCCACTACGAGCAGTACGTC. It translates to CASSPRYRVHYEQYV.

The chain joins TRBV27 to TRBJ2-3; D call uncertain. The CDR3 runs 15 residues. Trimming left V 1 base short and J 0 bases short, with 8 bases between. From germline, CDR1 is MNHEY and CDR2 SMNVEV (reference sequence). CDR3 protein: CASSLYGDSTDTQYF. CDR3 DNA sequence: TGTGCCAGCAGTTTATACGGAGATAGCACAGATACGCAGTATTTT.

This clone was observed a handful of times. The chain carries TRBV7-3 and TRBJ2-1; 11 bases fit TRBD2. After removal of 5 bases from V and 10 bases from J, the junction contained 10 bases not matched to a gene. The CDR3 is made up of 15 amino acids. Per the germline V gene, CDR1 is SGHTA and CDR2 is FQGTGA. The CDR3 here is CASSPSSGGLREQFF. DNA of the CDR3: TGTGCCAGCAGCCCGTCTAGCGGGGGGCTTAGAGAGCAGTTCTTC.

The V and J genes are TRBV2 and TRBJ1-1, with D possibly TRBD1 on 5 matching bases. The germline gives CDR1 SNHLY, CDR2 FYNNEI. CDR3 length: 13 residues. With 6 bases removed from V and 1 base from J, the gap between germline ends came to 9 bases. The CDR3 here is CASSYTGNTEAFF. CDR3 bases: TGTGCCAGCAGCTACACAGGGAACACTGAAGCTTTCTTT.

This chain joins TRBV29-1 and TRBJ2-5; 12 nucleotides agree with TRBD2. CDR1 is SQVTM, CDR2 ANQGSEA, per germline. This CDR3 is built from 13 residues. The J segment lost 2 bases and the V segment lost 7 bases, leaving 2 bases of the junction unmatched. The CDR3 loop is CSGGTSGQETQYF. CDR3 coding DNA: TGCAGCGGAGGGACTAGCGGGCAAGAGACCCAGTACTTC.

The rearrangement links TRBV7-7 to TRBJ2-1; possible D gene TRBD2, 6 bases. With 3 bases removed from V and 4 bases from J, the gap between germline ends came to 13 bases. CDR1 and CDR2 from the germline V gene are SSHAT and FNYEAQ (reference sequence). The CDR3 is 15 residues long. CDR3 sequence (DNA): TGTGCCAGCAGCTTCGGGGAGGCGGCGTACAATGAGCAGTTCTTC. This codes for CASSFGEAAYNEQFF.

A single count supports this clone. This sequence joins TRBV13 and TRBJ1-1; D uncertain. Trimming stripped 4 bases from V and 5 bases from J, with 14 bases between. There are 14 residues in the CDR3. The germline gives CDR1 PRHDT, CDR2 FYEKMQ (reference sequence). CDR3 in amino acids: CASSSLGWWTEAFF. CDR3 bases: TGTGCCAGCAGCTCGCTTGGCTGGTGGACTGAAGCTTTCTTT.

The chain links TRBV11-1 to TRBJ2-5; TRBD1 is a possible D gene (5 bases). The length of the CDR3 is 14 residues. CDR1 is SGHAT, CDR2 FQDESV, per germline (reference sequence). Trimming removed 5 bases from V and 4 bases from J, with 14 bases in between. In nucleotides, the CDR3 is TGTGCCAGCAGCCCCCAGGGCAGGGTAGAGACCCAGTACTTC. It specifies CASSPQGRVETQYF.

The CDR3 DNA reads TGTGCCAGCAGCCAACTAGCGGGAGCGAAAGATACGCAGTATTTT. Translation gives CASSQLAGAKDTQYF. The genes are TRBV7-9 and TRBJ2-3, with TRBD2 identical over 11 bases. Germline V gene data show CDR1 as SEHNR and CDR2 as FQNEAQ (reference sequence). The CDR3 is 15 amino acids. Trimming at V came to 5 bases and at J to 5 bases, leaving 6 bases not matched to a gene.

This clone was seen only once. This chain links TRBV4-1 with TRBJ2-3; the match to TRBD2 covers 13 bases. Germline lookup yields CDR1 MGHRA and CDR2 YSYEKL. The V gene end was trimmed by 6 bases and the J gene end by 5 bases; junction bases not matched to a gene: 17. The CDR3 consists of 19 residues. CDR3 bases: TGCGCCAGCAGGCATGTTTTTACTGGGACTAGCGGGATTGAAGATACGCAGTATTTT. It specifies CASRHVFTGTSGIEDTQYF.

For the CDR3, the DNA is TGTGCCAGCAGCTCGGACAGGGTGAGGAAAGAAAAACTGTTTTTT. Residues: CASSSDRVRKEKLFF. J is TRBJ1-4 and V is TRBV7-9, with 8 positions matching TRBD1. V gave up 4 bases and J gave up 8 bases; unmatched junction bases: 9. The CDR3 length is 15 residues. Germline V gene data show CDR1 as SEHNR and CDR2 as FQNEAQ (reference sequence). Based on the CDR3 plus reference TRBV7-9 and TRBJ1-4, the full variable domain is DTGVSQNPRHKITKRGQNVTFRCDPISEHNRLYWYRQTLGQGPEFLTYFQNEAQLEKSRLLSDRFSAERPKGSFSTLEIQRTEQGDSAMYLCASSSDRVRKEKLFFGSGTQLSVL.

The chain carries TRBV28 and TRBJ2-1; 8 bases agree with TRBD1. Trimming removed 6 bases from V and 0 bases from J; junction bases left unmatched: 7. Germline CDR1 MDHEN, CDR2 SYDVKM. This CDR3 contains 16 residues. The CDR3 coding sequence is TGTGCCAGCAGAGATGGACAGGGAGGCTCCTACAATGAGCAGTTCTTC. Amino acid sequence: CASRDGQGGSYNEQFF.

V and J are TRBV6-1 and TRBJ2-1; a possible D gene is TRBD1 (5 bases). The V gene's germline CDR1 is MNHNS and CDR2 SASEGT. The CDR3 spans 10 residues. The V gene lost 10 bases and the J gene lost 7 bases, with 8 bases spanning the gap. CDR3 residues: CAIQGNEQFF. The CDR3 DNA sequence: TGTGCCATCCAGGGTAATGAGCAGTTCTTC.

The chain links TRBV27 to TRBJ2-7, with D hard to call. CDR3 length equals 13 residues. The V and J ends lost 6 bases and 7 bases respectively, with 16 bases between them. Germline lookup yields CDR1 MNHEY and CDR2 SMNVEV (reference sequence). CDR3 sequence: CASRSGSLDEQYF. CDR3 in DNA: TGTGCCAGCAGGTCAGGCTCCCTCGATGAGCAGTACTTC.

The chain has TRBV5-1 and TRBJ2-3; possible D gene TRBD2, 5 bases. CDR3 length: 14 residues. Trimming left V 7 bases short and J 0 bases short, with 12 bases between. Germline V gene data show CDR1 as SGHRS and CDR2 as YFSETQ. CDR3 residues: CASAGQTSTDTQYF. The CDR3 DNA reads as TGCGCCAGCGCGGGTCAGACTAGCACAGATACGCAGTATTTT.

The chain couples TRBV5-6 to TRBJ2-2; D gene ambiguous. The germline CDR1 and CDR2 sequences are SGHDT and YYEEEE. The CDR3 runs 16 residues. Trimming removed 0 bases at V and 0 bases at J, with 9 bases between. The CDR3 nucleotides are TGTGCCAGCAGCTTGGACCAGGAACCGAACACCGGGGAGCTGTTTTTT. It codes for CASSLDQEPNTGELFF.

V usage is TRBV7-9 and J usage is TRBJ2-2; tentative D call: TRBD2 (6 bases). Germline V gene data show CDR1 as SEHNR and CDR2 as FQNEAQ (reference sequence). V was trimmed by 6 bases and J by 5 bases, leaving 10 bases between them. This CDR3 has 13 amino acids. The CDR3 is CASSLGGTGELFF. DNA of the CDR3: TGTGCCAGCAGTCTGGGGGGTACCGGGGAGCTGTTTTTT.

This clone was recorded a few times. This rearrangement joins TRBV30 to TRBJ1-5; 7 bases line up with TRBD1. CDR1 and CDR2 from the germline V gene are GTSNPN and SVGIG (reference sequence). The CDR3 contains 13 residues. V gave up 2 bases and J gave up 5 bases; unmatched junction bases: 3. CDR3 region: CAWSNTGDQPQHF. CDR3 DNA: TGTGCCTGGAGTAATACAGGGGATCAGCCCCAGCATTTT.

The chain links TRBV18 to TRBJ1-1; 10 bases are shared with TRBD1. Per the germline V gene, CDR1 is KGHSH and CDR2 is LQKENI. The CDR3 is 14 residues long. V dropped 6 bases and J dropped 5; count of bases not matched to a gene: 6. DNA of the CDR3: TGTGCCAGCTCGCCCGGGACAGGGGTTACTGAAGCTTTCTTT. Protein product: CASSPGTGVTEAFF.

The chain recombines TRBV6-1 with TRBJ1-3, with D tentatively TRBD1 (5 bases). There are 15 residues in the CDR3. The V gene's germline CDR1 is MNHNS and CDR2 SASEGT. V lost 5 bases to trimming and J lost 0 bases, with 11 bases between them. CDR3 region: CASSKTGDSGNTIYF. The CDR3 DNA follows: TGTGCCAGCAGTAAAACAGGAGACTCTGGAAACACCATATATTTT.

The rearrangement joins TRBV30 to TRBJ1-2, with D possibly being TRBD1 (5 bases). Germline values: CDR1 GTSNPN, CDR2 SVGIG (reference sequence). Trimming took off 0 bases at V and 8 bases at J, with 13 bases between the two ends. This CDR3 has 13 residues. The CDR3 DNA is TGTGCCTGGAGTGTCCTCTGGGGGGACGGCTACACCTTC. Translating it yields CAWSVLWGDGYTF. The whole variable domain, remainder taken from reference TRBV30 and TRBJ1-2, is SQTIHQWPATLVQPVGSPLSLECTVEGTSNPNLYWYRQAAGRGLQLLFYSVGIGQISSEVPQNLSASRPQDRQFILSSKKLLLSDSGFYLCAWSVLWGDGYTFGSGTRLTVV.

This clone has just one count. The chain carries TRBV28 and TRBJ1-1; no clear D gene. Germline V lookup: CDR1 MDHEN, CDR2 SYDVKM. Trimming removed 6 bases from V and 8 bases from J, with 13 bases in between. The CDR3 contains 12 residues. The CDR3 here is CASRVWAKEAFF. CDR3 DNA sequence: TGTGCCAGCAGGGTTTGGGCCAAAGAAGCTTTCTTT.

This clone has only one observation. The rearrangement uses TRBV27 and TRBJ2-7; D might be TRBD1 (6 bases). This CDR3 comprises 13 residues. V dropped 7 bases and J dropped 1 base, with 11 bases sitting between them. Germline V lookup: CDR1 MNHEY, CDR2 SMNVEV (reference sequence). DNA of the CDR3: TGTGCCAGCACCGGACAGAATTCCTACGAGCAGTACTTC. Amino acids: CASTGQNSYEQYF.

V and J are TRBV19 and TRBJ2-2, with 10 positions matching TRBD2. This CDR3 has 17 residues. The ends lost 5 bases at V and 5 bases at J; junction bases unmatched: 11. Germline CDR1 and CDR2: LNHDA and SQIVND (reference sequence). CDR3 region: CASSGLAGAMGTGELFF. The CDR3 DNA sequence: TGTGCCAGTAGTGGGCTAGCGGGAGCCATGGGGACCGGGGAGCTGTTTTTT.

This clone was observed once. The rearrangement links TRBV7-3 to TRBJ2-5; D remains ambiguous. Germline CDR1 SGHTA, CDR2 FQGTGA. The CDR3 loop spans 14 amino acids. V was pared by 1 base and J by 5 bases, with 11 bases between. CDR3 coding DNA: TGTGCCAGCAGCTTAAATGGAGTCGGGGAGACCCAGTACTTC. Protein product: CASSLNGVGETQYF.